This T cell receptor (beta chain) was sequenced in a study of blood T cell repertoires in COVID-19. Overall study context: COVID-19 samples collected from the United States, Italy and Spain covered acute and convalescent phases.

The method was immunoSEQ multiplex PCR; TCRdb's version includes in-frame clones alone and lacks a portion of them. The repertoire holds roughly 80,000 clones, 65% to 85% seen once, with about 5.6% in the top ten. The source is a man aged 55 to 70 with active or convalescent COVID-19. The sample taken for sequencing was peripheral blood.

The CDR3 protein is CASSYPGGNYNEQFF. CDR3 nucleotides: TGTGCCAGCAGTTACCCCGGCGGGAACTACAATGAGCAGTTCTTC. This chain uses TRBV6-2 or TRBV6-3 with TRBJ2-1, with D tentatively TRBD2 (6 bases). Looked up from germline, CDR1 is MNHEY and CDR2 is SVGEGT. CDR3 size: 15 residues. Trimming left V 2 bases short and J 3 bases short, with 11 bases between.